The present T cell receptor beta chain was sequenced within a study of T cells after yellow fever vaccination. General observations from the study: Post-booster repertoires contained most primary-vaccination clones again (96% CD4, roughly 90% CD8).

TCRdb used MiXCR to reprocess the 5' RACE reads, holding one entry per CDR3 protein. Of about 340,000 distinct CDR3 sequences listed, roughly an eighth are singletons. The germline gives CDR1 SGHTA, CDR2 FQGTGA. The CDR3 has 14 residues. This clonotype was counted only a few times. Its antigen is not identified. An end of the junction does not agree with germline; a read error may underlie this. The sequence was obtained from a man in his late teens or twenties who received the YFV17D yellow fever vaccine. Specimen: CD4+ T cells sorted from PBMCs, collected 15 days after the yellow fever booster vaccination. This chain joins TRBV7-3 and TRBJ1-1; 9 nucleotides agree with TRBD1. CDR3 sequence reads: CASSLTGGRTEAFF. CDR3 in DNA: TGTGCCAGCAGTTTAACAGGGGGCCGTACTGAAGCTTTCTTT.